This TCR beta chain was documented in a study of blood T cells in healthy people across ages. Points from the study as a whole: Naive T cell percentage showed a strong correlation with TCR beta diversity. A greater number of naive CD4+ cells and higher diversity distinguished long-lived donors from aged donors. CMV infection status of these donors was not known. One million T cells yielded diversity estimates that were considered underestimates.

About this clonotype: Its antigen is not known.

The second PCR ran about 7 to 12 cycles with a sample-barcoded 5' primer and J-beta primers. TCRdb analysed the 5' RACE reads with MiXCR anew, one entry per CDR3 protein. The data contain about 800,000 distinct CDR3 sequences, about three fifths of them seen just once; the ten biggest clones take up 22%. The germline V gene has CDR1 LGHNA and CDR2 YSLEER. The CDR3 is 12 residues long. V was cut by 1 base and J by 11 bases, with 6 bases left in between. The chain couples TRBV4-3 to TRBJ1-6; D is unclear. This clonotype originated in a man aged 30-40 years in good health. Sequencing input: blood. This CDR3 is CASSQGRAPLHF. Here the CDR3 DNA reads TGCGCCAGCAGCCAAGGTCGTGCACCCCTCCACTTT.